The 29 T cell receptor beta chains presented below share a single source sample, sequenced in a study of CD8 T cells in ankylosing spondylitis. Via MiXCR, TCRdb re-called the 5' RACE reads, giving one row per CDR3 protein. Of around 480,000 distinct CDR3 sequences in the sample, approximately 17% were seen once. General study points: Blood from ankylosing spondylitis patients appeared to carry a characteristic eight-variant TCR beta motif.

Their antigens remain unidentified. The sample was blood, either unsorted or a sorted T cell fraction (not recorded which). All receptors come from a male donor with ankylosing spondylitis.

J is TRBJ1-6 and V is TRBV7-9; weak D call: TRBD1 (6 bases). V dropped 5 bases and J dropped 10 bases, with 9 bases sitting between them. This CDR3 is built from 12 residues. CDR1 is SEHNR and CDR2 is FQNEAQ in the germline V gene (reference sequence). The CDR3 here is CASSLGGSPLHF. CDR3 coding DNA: TGTGCCAGCAGCCTAGGGGGGTCACCCCTCCACTTT. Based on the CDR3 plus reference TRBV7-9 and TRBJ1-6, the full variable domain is DTGVSQNPRHKITKRGQNVTFRCDPISEHNRLYWYRQTLGQGPEFLTYFQNEAQLEKSRLLSDRFSAERPKGSFSTLEIQRTEQGDSAMYLCASSLGGSPLHFGNGTRLTVT.

For the CDR3, the DNA is TGTGCCACCAGCAGGGGGTCGGCAGGGTCCTACGAGCAGTACTTC. Translating it yields CATSRGSAGSYEQYF. The chain carries TRBV15 and TRBJ2-7, with D maybe TRBD1 (5 bases). The ends were cut back, 3 bases at V and 1 base at J, with 13 bases in the middle. Per germline, CDR1 LNHNV and CDR2 YYDKDF (reference sequence). There are 15 residues in the CDR3.

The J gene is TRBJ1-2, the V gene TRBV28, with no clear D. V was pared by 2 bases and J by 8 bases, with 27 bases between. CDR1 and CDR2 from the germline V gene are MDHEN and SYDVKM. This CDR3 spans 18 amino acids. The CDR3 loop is CASSLKTRPAEEKGGYTF. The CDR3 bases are TGTGCCAGCAGTTTAAAAACACGCCCGGCGGAGGAGAAGGGAGGCTACACCTTC.

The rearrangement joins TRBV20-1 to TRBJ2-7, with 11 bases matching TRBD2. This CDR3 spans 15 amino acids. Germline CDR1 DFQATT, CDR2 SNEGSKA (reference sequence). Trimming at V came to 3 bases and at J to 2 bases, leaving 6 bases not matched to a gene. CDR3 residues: CSASPGTSGAYEQYF. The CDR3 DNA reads TGCAGTGCTAGTCCCGGGACTAGCGGAGCCTACGAGCAGTACTTC.

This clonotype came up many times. CDR3 loop: CAISDTLYEQYF. The CDR3 DNA follows: TGTGCCATCAGTGACACACTCTACGAGCAGTACTTC. The chain couples TRBV10-3 to TRBJ2-7; D gene ambiguous. The length of the CDR3 is 12 residues. CDR1 and CDR2 (germline): ENHRY, SYGVKD. Trimming cost V 3 bases and J 3 bases, with 6 bases left between them.

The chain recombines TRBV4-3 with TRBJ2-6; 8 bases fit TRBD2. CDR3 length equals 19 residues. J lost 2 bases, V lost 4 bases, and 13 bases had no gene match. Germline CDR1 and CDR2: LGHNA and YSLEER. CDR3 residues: CASSPTREGRLPGANVLTF. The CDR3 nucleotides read TGCGCCAGCAGCCCGACTCGGGAGGGTCGACTACCTGGGGCCAACGTCCTGACTTTC.

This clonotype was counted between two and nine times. CDR3 amino acids: CASSDGTGFISEQFF. The CDR3 coding sequence is TGTGCCAGCAGCGACGGGACAGGGTTTATCAGTGAGCAGTTCTTC. The chain uses TRBV9 and TRBJ2-1, with 9 bases fitting TRBD1. The J segment lost 9 bases and the V segment lost 3 bases, leaving 10 bases of the junction unmatched. Germline values: CDR1 SGDLS, CDR2 YYNGEE. The CDR3 is 15 residues long.

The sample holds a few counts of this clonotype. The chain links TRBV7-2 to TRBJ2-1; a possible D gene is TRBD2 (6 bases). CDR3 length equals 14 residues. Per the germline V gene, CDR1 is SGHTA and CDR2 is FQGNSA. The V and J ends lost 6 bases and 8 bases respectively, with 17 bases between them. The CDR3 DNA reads TGTGCCAGCAGTCGGCGGGGAGAGGCGTATGAGCAGTTCTTC. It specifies CASSRRGEAYEQFF. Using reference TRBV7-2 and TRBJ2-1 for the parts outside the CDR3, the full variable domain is GAGVSQSPSNKVTEKGKDVELRCDPISGHTALYWYRQSLGQGLEFLIYFQGNSAPDKSGLPSDRFSAERTGGSVSTLTIQRTQQEDSAVYLCASSRRGEAYEQFFGPGTRLTVL.

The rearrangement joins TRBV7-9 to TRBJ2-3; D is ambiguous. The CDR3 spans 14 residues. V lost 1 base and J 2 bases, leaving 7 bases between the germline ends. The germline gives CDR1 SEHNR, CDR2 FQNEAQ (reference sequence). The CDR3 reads CASSLVPITDTQYF. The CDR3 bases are TGTGCCAGCAGCTTAGTCCCGATCACAGATACGCAGTATTTT.

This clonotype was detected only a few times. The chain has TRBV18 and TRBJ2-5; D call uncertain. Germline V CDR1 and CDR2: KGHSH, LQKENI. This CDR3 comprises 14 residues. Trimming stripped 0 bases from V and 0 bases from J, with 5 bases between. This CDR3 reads CASSPPGNQETQYF. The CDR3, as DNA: TGTGCCAGCTCACCACCGGGCAACCAAGAGACCCAGTACTTC.

CDR3 sequence reads: CASSLKLAGANVLTF. The CDR3 nucleotides are TGCGCCAGCAGCTTAAAGTTAGCTGGGGCCAACGTCCTGACTTTC. The V and J genes are TRBV5-1 and TRBJ2-6; no definite D call. V lost 2 bases, J lost 2 bases, and 8 bases lay in between. Germline CDR1 SGHRS, CDR2 YFSETQ. The length of the CDR3 is 15 residues.

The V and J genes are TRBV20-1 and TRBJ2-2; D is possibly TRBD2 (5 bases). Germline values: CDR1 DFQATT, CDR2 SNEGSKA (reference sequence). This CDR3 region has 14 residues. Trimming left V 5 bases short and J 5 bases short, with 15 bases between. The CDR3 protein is CSAGDGRGTGELFF. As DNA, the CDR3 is TGCAGTGCTGGTGATGGGAGAGGGACCGGGGAGCTGTTTTTT.

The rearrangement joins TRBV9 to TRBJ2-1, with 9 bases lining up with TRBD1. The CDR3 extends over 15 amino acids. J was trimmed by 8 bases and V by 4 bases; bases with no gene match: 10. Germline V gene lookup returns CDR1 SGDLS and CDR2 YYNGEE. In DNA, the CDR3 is TGTGCCAGCAGCACCCGGGACAGGGATTTTGATGAGCAGTTCTTC. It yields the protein CASSTRDRDFDEQFF.

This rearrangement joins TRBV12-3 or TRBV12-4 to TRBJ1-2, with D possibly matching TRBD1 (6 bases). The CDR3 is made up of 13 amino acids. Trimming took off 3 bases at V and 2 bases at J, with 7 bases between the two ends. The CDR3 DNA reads TGTGCCAGCAGTTTCAGGGGAAACTATGGCTACACCTTC. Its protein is CASSFRGNYGYTF.

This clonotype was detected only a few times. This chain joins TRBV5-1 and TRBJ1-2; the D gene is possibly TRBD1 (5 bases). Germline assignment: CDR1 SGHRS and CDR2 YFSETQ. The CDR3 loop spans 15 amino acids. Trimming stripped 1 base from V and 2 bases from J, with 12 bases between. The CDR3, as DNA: TGCGCCAGCAGCTTGACCGGGGCAGCGAACTATGGCTACACCTTC. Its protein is CASSLTGAANYGYTF.

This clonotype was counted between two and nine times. The CDR3 sequence: CASSDRVANEKLFF. The CDR3 DNA sequence: TGTGCCAGCAGTGACAGGGTAGCTAATGAAAAACTGTTTTTT. V and J are TRBV6-1 and TRBJ1-4, with a weak D call TRBD1 (5 bases). Germline V CDR1 and CDR2: MNHNS, SASEGT. The ends were cut back, 3 bases at V and 3 bases at J, with 8 bases in the middle. The CDR3 is made up of 14 amino acids.

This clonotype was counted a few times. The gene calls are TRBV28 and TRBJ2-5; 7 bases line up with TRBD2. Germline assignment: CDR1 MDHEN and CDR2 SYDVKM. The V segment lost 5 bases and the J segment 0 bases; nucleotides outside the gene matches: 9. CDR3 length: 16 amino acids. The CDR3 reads CASSPLTSLYQETQYF. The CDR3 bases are TGTGCCAGCAGTCCCCTGACTAGCCTGTACCAAGAGACCCAGTACTTC. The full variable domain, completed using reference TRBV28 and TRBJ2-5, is DVKVTQSSRYLVKRTGEKVFLECVQDMDHENMFWYRQDPGLGLRLIYFSYDVKMKEKGDIPEGYSVSREKKERFSLILESASTNQTSMYLCASSPLTSLYQETQYFGPGTRLLVL.

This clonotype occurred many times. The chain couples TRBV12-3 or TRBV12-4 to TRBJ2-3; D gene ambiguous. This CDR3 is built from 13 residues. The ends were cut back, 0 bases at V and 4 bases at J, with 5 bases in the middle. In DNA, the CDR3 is TGTGCCAGCAGTTTAGCGCGAGCAGATACGCAGTATTTT. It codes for CASSLARADTQYF.

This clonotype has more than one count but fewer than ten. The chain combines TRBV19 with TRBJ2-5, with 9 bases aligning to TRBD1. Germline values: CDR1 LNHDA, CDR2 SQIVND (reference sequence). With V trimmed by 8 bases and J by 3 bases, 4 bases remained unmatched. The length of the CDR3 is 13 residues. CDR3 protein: CASGGQGKETQYF. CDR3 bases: TGTGCCAGTGGGGGACAGGGCAAAGAGACCCAGTACTTC. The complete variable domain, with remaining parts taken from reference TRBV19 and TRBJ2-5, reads DGGITQSPKYLFRKEGQNVTLSCEQNLNHDAMYWYRQDPGQGLRLIYYSQIVNDFQKGDIAEGYSVSREKKESFPLTVTSAQKNPTAFYLCASGGQGKETQYFGPGTRLLVL.

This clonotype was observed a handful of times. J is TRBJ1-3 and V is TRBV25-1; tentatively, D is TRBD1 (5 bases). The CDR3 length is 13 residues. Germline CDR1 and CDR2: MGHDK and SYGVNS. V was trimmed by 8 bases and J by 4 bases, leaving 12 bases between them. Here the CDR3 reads CASQRDGGNTIYF. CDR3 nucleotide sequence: TGTGCCAGCCAGAGGGACGGCGGAAACACCATATATTTT.

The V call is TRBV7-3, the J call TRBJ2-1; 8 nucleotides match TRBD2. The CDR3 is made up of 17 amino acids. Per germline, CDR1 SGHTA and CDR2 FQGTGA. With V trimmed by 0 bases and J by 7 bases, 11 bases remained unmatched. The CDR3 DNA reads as TGTGCCAGCAGCTTAACCCCTGGTCGGGAGGGCCTAAATGAGCAGTTCTTC. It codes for CASSLTPGREGLNEQFF.

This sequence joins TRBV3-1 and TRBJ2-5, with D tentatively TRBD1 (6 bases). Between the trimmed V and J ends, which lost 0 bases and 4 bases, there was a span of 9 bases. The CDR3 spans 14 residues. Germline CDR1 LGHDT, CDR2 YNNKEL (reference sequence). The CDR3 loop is CASSQDLRGETQYF. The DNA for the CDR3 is TGTGCCAGCAGCCAAGATCTCAGGGGAGAGACCCAGTACTTC.

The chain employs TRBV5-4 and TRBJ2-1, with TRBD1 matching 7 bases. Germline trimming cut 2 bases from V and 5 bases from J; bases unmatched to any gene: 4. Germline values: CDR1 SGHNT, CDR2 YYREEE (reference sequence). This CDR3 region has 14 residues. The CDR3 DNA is TGTGCCAGCAGCTTCCAGACAGGGAACAATGAGCAGTTCTTC. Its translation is CASSFQTGNNEQFF. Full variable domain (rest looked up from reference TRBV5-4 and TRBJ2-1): ETGVTQSPTHLIKTRGQQVTLRCSSQSGHNTVSWYQQALGQGPQFIFQYYREEENGRGNFPPRFSGLQFPNYSSELNVNALELDDSALYLCASSFQTGNNEQFFGPGTRLTVL.

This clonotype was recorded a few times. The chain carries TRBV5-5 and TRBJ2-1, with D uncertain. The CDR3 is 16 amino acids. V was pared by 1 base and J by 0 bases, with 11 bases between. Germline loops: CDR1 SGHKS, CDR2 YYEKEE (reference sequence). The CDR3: CASSLSGSSSYNEQFF. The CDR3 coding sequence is TGTGCCAGCAGCTTGTCTGGCAGTAGCTCCTACAATGAGCAGTTCTTC.

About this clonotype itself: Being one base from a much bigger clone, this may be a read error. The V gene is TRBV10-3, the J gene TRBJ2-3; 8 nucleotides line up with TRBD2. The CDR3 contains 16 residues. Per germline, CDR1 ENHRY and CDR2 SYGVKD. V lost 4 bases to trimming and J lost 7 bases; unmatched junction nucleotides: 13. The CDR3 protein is CAISVDLAGASNTQYF. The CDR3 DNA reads TGTGCCATCAGTGTCGATCTAGCGGGTGCCTCAAATACGCAGTATTTT.

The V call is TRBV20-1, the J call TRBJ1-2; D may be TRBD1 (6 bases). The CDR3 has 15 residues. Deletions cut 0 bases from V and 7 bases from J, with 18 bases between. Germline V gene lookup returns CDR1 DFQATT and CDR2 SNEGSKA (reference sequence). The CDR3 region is CSARDVLQGVGGYTF. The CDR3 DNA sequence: TGCAGTGCTAGAGATGTATTACAGGGCGTCGGTGGCTACACCTTC.

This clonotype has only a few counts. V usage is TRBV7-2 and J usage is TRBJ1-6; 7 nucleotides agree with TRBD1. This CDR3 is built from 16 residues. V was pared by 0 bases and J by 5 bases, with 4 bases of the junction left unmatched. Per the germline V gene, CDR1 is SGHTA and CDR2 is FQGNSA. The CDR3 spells CASSLAGGKHNSPLHF. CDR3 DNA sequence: TGTGCCAGCAGCTTAGCAGGGGGCAAGCATAATTCACCCCTCCACTTT.

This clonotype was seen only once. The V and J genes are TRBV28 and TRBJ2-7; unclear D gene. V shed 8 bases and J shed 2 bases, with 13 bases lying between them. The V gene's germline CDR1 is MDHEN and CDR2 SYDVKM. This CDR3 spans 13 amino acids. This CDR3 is CASATTNTYEQYF. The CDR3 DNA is TGTGCCAGCGCAACCACAAATACCTACGAGCAGTACTTC.

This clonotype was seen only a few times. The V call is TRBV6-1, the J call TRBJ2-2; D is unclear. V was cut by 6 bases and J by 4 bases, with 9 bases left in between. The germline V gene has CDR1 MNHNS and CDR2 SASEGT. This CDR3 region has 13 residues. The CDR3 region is CASSRRPTGELFF. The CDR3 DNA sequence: TGTGCCAGCAGCCGCCGTCCCACCGGGGAGCTGTTTTTT.